This T cell receptor beta chain comes out of a study of Ad26.COV2.S vaccination and SARS-CoV-2 variants. TCRdb's copy holds only in-frame clones and misses some; the assay was immunoSEQ multiplex PCR. The sample holds 350,000 to 450,000 clones, around 92% seen once. The treatment was: around 19 received Ad26.COV2.S at low or high dose, single or two shots; roughly five received placebo; per-sample allocation not given. Sampling happened 63 days after the first vaccine or placebo injection. This CDR3 comprises 13 residues. From germline, CDR1 is SGHAT and CDR2 FQNNGV. V was cut by 6 bases and J by 5 bases, with 11 bases left in between.

V is TRBV11-2 and J is TRBJ2-1; D is unresolved. This receptor was identified in a person between 18 and 65 years old who received the Ad26.COV2.S COVID-19 vaccine or a placebo. The material was peripheral blood, obtained in a trial of Ad26.COV2.S vaccine versus placebo. The CDR3 bases are TGTGCCAGCAGGGATTGGAGTGACAATGAGCAGTTCTTC. This translates into CASRDWSDNEQFF. Based on the CDR3 plus reference TRBV11-2 and TRBJ2-1, the full variable domain is EAGVAQSPRYKIIEKRQSVAFWCNPISGHATLYWYQQILGQGPKLLIQFQNNGVVDDSQLPKDRFSAERLKGVDSTLKIQPAKLEDSAVYLCASRDWSDNEQFFGPGTRLTVL.